A single sample is the source of the 21 T cell receptor beta chains below, sequenced in a study of blood T cell repertoires in COVID-19. Profiled with immunoSEQ multiplex PCR; TCRdb holds only in-frame clones, not every one. The sample holds 180,000 or so clones, 65% to 90% seen once. Sequenced input: peripheral blood. The receptors here all came from a man aged 55-75 years with acute or convalescent COVID-19.

V usage is TRBV28 and J usage is TRBJ2-3; the match to TRBD2 covers 7 bases. Per the germline V gene, CDR1 is MDHEN and CDR2 is SYDVKM. The V gene end was trimmed by 7 bases and the J gene end by 4 bases; junction bases not matched to a gene: 20. CDR3 size: 18 residues. CDR3 sequence: CASIPRPLEAGAADTQYF. The CDR3, as DNA: TGTGCCAGCATTCCCCGACCACTGGAGGCGGGAGCGGCAGATACGCAGTATTTT.

The chain couples TRBV14 to TRBJ2-2, with a tentative D call TRBD2 (5 bases). The CDR3 has 15 amino acids. Trimming removed 4 bases at V and 1 base at J, with 10 bases between. CDR1 and CDR2 from the germline V gene are SGHDN and FVKESK. CDR3 protein: CASSPLGRNTGELFF. Written as DNA, the CDR3 is TGTGCCAGCAGCCCCCTTGGGAGGAACACCGGGGAGCTGTTTTTT.

The rearrangement uses TRBV24-1 and TRBJ1-1; no definite D call. The V end lost 0 bases, the J end lost 9 bases, and 7 bases lay between the germline ends. This CDR3 has 12 amino acids. The germline V gene encodes CDR1 KGHDR and CDR2 SFDVKD. The CDR3 coding sequence is TGTGCCACCAGTGATTTGGCAGGAAAAGCTTTCTTT. Protein product: CATSDLAGKAFF.

This clone has more than one count but fewer than ten. The chain couples TRBV6-6 to TRBJ1-4, with D uncertain. The CDR3 runs to 15 residues. V lost 0 bases to trimming and J lost 5 bases, with 10 bases between them. Germline values: CDR1 MNHNY, CDR2 SVGAGI (reference sequence). In DNA form, the CDR3 reads TGTGCCAGCAGTTACTCGGGCAACGACAATGAAAAACTGTTTTTT. As protein: CASSYSGNDNEKLFF.

V gene TRBV3-1 (or the pseudogene TRBV3-2) combines with J gene TRBJ1-2; 7 positions match TRBD1. Trimming took 4 bases from V and 8 from J; bases not matched to a gene: 7. Per the germline V gene, CDR1 is LGHDT and CDR2 is YNNKEL (reference sequence). This CDR3 has 13 amino acids. CDR3 nucleotides: TGTGCCAGCAGCCCCTACAGGGGACAAGGCTACACCTTC. Protein: CASSPYRGQGYTF.

This clone has only one observation. The V and J genes are TRBV11-2 and TRBJ2-1, with TRBD1 identical over 8 bases. CDR1 SGHAT and CDR2 FQNNGV come from the germline V gene. This CDR3 region has 15 residues. V lost 0 bases to trimming and J lost 10 bases; unmatched junction nucleotides: 8. The CDR3 nucleotides read TGTGCCAGCAGCTTAGATAGTCAGGGGGCGCAGGAGCAGTTCTTC. It is translated as CASSLDSQGAQEQFF.

This chain uses TRBV19 with TRBJ2-1; D perhaps matches TRBD1 (6 bases). V lost 5 bases to trimming and J lost 6 bases, with 11 bases between them. CDR1 is LNHDA, CDR2 SQIVND, per germline (reference sequence). The CDR3 has 13 residues. The CDR3 DNA reads as TGTGCCAGTAGTTACCGACAGGCCAATGAGCAGTTCTTC. It specifies CASSYRQANEQFF.

The chain joins TRBV7-9 to TRBJ2-7; 7 bases fit TRBD1. The CDR3 runs to 13 residues. Germline V gives CDR1 SEHNR, CDR2 FQNEAQ (reference sequence). The ends lost 4 bases at V and 5 bases at J; junction bases unmatched: 5. CDR3 in amino acids: CASSSRQGDEQYF. CDR3 sequence (DNA): TGTGCCAGCAGCTCAAGACAGGGCGACGAGCAGTACTTC.

V is TRBV5-4 and J is TRBJ1-2; the D gene is possibly TRBD1 (6 bases). From germline, CDR1 is SGHNT and CDR2 YYREEE (reference sequence). The CDR3 covers 13 residues. Trimming took 0 bases from V and 6 from J, leaving 9 bases between them. The CDR3 is CASSLVGGDGYTF. Here the CDR3 DNA reads TGTGCCAGCAGCTTGGTTGGGGGCGATGGCTACACCTTC.

The chain has TRBV2 and TRBJ2-7; 12 nucleotides line up with TRBD1. The CDR3 is 14 residues long. V dropped 3 bases and J dropped 7; count of bases not matched to a gene: 4. Germline V gene sequence: CDR1 SNHLY, CDR2 FYNNEI. The CDR3 sequence: CASSEGQGAREQYF. CDR3 nucleotide sequence: TGTGCCAGCAGTGAGGGACAGGGGGCGCGGGAGCAGTACTTC.

The rearrangement joins TRBV15 to TRBJ1-2; D uncertain. Germline V gene lookup returns CDR1 LNHNV and CDR2 YYDKDF (reference sequence). The CDR3 is 15 amino acids. V lost 1 base to trimming and J lost 9 bases, with 18 bases between them. In nucleotides, the CDR3 is TGTGCCACCAGCAGAGTGTCAGGACTGCGGGAGAGCTACACCTTC. Translated, it gives CATSRVSGLRESYTF.

V usage is TRBV15 and J usage is TRBJ1-2, with TRBD1 matching over 10 bases. Looked up from germline, CDR1 is LNHNV and CDR2 is YYDKDF (reference sequence). The J segment lost 3 bases and the V segment lost 3 bases, leaving 4 bases of the junction unmatched. CDR3 size: 15 residues. The CDR3 is CATSSGTGDHYGYTF. The CDR3 nucleotides are TGTGCCACCAGCAGTGGGACAGGGGACCACTATGGCTACACCTTC. The full variable domain, in which reference TRBV15 and TRBJ1-2 provide the parts outside the CDR3, is DAMVIQNPRYQVTQFGKPVTLSCSQTLNHNVMYWYQQKSSQAPKLLFHYYDKDFNNEADTPDNFQSRRPNTSFCFLDIRSPGLGDTAMYLCATSSGTGDHYGYTFGSGTRLTVV.

The chain employs TRBV6-2 or TRBV6-3 and TRBJ2-5; TRBD1 aligns across 9 bases. The germline CDR1 and CDR2 sequences are MNHEY and SVGEGT. V was clipped by 2 bases and J by 1 base; unmatched bases: 8. The CDR3 is made up of 17 amino acids. The CDR3, as DNA: TGTGCCAGCAGTTACGGTGGGACAGGGCTATCCCAAGAGACCCAGTACTTC. Encoded protein: CASSYGGTGLSQETQYF.

Ten or more counts support this clone. V and J are TRBV19 and TRBJ2-7; 11 bases are shared with TRBD1. The germline gives CDR1 LNHDA, CDR2 SQIVND (reference sequence). This CDR3 is 15 amino acids long. V was clipped by 5 bases and J by 0 bases; unmatched bases: 3. DNA of the CDR3: TGTGCCAGTAGTTCCGGGACAGGGGGCTCCTACGAGCAGTACTTC. Translation gives CASSSGTGGSYEQYF.

The chain combines TRBV27 with TRBJ2-3, with a possible D match to TRBD2 (6 bases). The CDR3 consists of 15 residues. The ends were cut back, 8 bases at V and 3 bases at J, with 18 bases in the middle. Germline CDR1 MNHEY, CDR2 SMNVEV (reference sequence). This CDR3 is CASGQWGVATDTQYF. CDR3 in DNA: TGTGCCAGCGGTCAATGGGGGGTAGCGACAGATACGCAGTATTTT.

The chain is built from TRBV18 and TRBJ2-1; 8 bases line up with TRBD1. CDR1 and CDR2 from the germline V gene are KGHSH and LQKENI. V lost 3 bases to trimming and J lost 6 bases; unmatched junction nucleotides: 16. This CDR3 spans 18 amino acids. CDR3 sequence: CASSPWARTGKTSNEQFF. The CDR3 coding sequence is TGTGCCAGCTCACCGTGGGCGAGGACAGGGAAAACAAGCAATGAGCAGTTCTTC.

The chain uses TRBV6-5 and TRBJ1-5, with TRBD1 matching 10 bases. CDR3 length: 14 residues. V lost 7 bases to trimming and J lost 2 bases; unmatched junction nucleotides: 2. Germline assignment: CDR1 MNHEY and CDR2 SVGAGI. The CDR3 coding sequence is TGTGCCAGCACCGGGACAGGGGGCAATCAGCCCCAGCATTTT. It codes for CASTGTGGNQPQHF.

The chain is built from TRBV28 and TRBJ1-3; 8 bases fit TRBD1. Germline V gives CDR1 MDHEN, CDR2 SYDVKM. V shed 7 bases and J 3 bases; nucleotides not matched to a gene: 5. There are 14 residues in the CDR3. The CDR3 loop is CASKSGGVGNTIYF. The CDR3 nucleotides are TGTGCCAGCAAGTCAGGGGGCGTTGGAAACACCATATATTTT. Filled out from reference TRBV28 and TRBJ1-3, the complete variable domain reads DVKVTQSSRYLVKRTGEKVFLECVQDMDHENMFWYRQDPGLGLRLIYFSYDVKMKEKGDIPEGYSVSREKKERFSLILESASTNQTSMYLCASKSGGVGNTIYFGEGSWLTVV.

This clone was picked up one time. J is TRBJ2-3 and V is TRBV10-3; maybe TRBD2 (5 bases). The germline gives CDR1 ENHRY, CDR2 SYGVKD. The CDR3 sequence is 13 residues long. V gave up 5 bases and J gave up 2 bases, with 8 bases separating them. The CDR3 sequence is CAISTDFTDTQYF. DNA of the CDR3: TGTGCCATCAGTACGGACTTCACAGATACGCAGTATTTT.

V and J are TRBV24-1 and TRBJ2-7; the D is unclear. Germline assignment: CDR1 KGHDR and CDR2 SFDVKD. V lost 5 bases and J 5 bases, leaving 12 bases between the germline ends. This CDR3 region has 13 residues. The CDR3 DNA reads as TGTGCCACCAGTGTTGGCGGTAACGACGAGCAGTACTTC. Protein: CATSVGGNDEQYF.

This clone came up once. The V gene is TRBV3-1 (or the pseudogene TRBV3-2), the J gene TRBJ1-2; D is uncertain. Trimming took 2 bases from V and 4 from J, leaving 5 bases between them. Germline assignment: CDR1 LGHDT and CDR2 YNNKEL (reference sequence). This CDR3 spans 12 amino acids. The chain's CDR3 is CASSQQSYGYTF. CDR3 sequence (DNA): TGTGCCAGCAGCCAACAATCCTATGGCTACACCTTC.